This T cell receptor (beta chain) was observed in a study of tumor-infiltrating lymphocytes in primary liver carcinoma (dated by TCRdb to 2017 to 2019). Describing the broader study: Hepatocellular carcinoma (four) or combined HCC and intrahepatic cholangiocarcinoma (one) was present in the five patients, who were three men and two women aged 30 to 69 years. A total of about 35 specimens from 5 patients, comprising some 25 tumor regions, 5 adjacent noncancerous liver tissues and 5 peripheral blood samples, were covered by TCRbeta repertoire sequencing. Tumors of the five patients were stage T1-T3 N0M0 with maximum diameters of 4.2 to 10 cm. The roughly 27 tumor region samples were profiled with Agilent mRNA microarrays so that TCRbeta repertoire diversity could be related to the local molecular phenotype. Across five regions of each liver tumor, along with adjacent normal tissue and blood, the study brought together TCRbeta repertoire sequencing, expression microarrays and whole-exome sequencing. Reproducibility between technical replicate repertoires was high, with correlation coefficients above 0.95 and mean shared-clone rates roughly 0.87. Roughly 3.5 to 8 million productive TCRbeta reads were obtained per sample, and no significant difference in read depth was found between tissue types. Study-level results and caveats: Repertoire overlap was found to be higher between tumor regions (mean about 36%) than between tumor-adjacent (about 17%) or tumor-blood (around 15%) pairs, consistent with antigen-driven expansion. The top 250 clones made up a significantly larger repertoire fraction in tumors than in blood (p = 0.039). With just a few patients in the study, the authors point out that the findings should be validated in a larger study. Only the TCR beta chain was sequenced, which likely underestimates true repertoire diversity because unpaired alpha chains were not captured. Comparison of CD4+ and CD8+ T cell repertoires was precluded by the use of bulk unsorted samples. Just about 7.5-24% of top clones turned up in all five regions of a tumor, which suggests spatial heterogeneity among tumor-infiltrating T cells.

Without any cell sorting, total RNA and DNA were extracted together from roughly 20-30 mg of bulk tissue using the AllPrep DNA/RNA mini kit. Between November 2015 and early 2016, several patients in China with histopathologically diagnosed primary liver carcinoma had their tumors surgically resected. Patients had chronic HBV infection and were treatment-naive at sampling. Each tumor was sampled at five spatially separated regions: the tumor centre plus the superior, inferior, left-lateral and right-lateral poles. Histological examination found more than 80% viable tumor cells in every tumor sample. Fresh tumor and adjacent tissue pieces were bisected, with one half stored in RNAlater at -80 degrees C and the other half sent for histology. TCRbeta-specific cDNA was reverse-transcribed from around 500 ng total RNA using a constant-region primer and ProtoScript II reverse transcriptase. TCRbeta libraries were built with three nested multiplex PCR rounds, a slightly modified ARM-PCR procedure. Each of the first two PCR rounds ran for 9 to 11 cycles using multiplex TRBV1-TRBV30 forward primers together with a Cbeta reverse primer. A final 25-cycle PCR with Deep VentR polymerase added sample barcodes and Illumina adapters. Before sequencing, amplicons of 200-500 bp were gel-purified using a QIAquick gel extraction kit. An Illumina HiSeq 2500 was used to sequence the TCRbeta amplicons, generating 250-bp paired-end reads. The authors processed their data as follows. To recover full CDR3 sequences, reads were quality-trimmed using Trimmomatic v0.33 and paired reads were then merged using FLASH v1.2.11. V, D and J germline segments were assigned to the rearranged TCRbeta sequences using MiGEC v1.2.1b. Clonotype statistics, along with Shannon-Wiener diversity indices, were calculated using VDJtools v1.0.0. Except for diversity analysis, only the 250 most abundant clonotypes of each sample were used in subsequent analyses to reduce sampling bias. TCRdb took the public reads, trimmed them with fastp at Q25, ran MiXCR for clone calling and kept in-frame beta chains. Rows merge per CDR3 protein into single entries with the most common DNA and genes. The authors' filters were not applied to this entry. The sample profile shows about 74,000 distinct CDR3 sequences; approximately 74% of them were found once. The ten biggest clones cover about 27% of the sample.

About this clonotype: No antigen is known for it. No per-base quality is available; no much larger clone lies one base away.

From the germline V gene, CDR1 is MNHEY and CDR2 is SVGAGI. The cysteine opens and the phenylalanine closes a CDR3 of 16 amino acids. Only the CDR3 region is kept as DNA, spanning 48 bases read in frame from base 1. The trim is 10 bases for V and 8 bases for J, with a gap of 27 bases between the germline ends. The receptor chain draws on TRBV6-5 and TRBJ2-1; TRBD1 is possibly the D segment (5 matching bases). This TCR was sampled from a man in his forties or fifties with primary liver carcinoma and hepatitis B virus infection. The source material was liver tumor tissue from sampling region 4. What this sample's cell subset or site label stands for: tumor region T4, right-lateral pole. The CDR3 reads CANSRVIAGFRDEQFF. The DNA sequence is TGTGCCAATTCACGTGTAATCGCAGGGTTTCGGGATGAGCAGTTCTTC.